This T cell receptor (beta chain) was obtained from a study of control samples from healthy donors and cancer patients. The CDR3 runs to 15 residues. Trimming shortened V by 2 bases and J by 1 base, and 12 bases separated the two germline ends. Germline loops: CDR1 SGDLS, CDR2 YYNGEE. The data were produced by immunoSEQ multiplex PCR, yet TCRdb's version contains in-frame clones alone and is incomplete. This table lists about 190,000 clones. Sequencing input: blood. The source of this sequence is a woman in her twenties or thirties in good health. The chain has TRBV9 and TRBJ1-1, with D unclear. CDR3: CASSVQDRQNTEAFF. CDR3 nucleotides: TGTGCCAGCAGCGTGCAAGACCGACAGAACACTGAAGCTTTCTTT.